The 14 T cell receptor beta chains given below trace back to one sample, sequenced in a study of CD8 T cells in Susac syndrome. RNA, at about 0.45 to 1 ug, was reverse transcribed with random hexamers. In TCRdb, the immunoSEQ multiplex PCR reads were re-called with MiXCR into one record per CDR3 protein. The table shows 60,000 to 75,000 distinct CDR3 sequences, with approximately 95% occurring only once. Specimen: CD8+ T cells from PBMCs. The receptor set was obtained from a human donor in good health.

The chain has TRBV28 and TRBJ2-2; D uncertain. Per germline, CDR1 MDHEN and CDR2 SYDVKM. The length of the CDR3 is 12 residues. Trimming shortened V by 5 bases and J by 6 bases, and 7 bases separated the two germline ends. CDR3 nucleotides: TGTGCCAGCAGTCTGCAGGCCGGGGAGCTGTTTTTT. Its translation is CASSLQAGELFF.

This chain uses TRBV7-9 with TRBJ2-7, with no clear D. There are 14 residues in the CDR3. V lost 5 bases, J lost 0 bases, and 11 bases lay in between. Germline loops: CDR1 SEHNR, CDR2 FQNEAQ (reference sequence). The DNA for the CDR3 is TGTGCCAGCAGCCCTCCCTGGGGCTCCTACGAGCAGTACTTC. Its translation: CASSPPWGSYEQYF. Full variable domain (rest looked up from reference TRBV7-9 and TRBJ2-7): DTGVSQNPRHKITKRGQNVTFRCDPISEHNRLYWYRQTLGQGPEFLTYFQNEAQLEKSRLLSDRFSAERPKGSFSTLEIQRTEQGDSAMYLCASSPPWGSYEQYFGPGTRLTVT.

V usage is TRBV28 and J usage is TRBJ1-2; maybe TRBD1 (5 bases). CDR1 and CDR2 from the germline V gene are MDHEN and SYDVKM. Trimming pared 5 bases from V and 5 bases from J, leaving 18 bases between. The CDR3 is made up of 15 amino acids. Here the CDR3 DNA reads TGTGCCAGCAGTCCCTACCGGGGGAGCCTTTATGGCTACACCTTC. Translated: CASSPYRGSLYGYTF.

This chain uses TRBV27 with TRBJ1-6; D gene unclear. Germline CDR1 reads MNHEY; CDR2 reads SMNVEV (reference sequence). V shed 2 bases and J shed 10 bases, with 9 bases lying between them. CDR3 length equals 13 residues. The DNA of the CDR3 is TGTGCCAGCAGTTTAGACCGTGGCTCACCCCTCCACTTT. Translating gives CASSLDRGSPLHF.

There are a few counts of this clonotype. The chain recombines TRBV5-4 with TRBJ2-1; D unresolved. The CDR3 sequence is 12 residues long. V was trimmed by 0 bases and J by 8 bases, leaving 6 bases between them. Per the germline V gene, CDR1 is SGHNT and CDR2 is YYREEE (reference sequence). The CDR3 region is CASSLGGDEQFF. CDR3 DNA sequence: TGTGCCAGCAGCTTGGGAGGCGATGAGCAGTTCTTC.

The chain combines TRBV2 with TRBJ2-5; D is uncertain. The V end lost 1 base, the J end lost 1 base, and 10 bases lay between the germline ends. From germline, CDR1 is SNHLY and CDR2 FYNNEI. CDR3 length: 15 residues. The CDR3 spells CASSEGVSTQETQYF. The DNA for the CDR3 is TGTGCCAGCAGTGAAGGGGTCTCTACCCAAGAGACCCAGTACTTC.

The CDR3 here is CASSTDGAAGDTQYF. The CDR3 DNA is TGTGCCAGTAGTACCGACGGGGCAGCAGGGGATACGCAGTATTTT. The V call is TRBV19, the J call TRBJ2-3; D is possibly TRBD1 or TRBD2 (5 bases each). Germline lookup yields CDR1 LNHDA and CDR2 SQIVND (reference sequence). Trimming removed 4 bases at V and 6 bases at J, with 17 bases between. The CDR3 consists of 15 residues. The whole variable domain, filled in from reference TRBV19 and TRBJ2-3, reads DGGITQSPKYLFRKEGQNVTLSCEQNLNHDAMYWYRQDPGQGLRLIYYSQIVNDFQKGDIAEGYSVSREKKESFPLTVTSAQKNPTAFYLCASSTDGAAGDTQYFGPGTRLTVL.

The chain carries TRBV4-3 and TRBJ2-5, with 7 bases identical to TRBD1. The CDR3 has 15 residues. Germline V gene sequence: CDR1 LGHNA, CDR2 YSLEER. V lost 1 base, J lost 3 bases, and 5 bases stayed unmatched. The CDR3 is CASSQVEGAEETQYF. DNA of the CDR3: TGCGCCAGCAGCCAAGTCGAGGGGGCAGAAGAGACCCAGTACTTC.

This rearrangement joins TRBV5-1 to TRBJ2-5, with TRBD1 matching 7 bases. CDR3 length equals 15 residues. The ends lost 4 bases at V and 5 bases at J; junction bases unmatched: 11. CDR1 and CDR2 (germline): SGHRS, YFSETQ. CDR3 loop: CASSPGTAAKETQYF. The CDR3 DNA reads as TGCGCCAGCAGCCCCGGGACAGCGGCTAAGGAGACCCAGTACTTC.

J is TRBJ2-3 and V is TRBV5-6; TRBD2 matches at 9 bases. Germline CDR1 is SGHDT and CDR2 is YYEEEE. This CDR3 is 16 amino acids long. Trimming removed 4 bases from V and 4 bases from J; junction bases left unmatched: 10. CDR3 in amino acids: CASSPNSGGAADTQYF. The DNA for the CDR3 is TGTGCCAGCAGCCCCAATAGCGGGGGCGCCGCAGATACGCAGTATTTT.

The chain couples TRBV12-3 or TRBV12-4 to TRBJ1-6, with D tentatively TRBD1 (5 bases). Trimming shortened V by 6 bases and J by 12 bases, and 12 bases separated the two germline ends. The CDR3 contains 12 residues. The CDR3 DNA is TGTGCCAGCAGCCTCGTTGGGGGACCCCTCCACTTT. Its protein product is CASSLVGGPLHF.

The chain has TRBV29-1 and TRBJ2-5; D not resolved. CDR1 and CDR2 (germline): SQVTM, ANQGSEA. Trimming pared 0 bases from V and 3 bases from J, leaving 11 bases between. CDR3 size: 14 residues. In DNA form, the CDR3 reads TGCAGCGTTGAAGATAATATCGGCGAAGAGACCCAGTACTTC. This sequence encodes CSVEDNIGEETQYF.

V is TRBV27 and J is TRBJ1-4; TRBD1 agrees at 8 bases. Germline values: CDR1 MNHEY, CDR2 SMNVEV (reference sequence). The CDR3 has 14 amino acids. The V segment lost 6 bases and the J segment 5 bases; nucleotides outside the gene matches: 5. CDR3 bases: TGTGCCAGCAGCCTGGACAGGGTGAATGAAAAACTGTTTTTT. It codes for CASSLDRVNEKLFF.

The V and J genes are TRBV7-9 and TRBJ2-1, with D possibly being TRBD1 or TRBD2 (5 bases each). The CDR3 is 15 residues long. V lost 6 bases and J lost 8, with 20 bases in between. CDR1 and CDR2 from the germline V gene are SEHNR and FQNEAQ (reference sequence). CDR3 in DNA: TGTGCCAGCAGATCGTCCGGGACCCTGAGCTATGAGCAGTTCTTC. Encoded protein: CASRSSGTLSYEQFF. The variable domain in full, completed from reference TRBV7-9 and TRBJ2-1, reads DTGVSQNPRHKITKRGQNVTFRCDPISEHNRLYWYRQTLGQGPEFLTYFQNEAQLEKSRLLSDRFSAERPKGSFSTLEIQRTEQGDSAMYLCASRSSGTLSYEQFFGPGTRLTVL.